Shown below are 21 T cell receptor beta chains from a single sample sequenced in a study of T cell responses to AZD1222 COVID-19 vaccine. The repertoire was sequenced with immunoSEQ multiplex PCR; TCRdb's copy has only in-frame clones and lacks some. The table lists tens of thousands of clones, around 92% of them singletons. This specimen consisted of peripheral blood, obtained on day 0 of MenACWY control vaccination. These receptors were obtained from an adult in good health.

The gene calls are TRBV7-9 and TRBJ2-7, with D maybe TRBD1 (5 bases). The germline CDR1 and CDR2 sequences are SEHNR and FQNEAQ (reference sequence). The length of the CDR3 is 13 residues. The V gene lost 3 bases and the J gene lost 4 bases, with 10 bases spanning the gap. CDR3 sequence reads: CASSLETVYEQYF. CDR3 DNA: TGTGCCAGCAGCTTGGAGACAGTTTACGAGCAGTACTTC.

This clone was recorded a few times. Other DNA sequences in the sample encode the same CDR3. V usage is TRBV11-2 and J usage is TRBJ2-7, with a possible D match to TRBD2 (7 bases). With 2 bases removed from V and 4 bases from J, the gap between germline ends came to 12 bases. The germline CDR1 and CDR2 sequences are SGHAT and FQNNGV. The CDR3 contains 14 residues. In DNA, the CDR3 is TGTGCCAGCAGCTTAAGGGCGGGGGCTTACGAGCAGTACTTC. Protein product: CASSLRAGAYEQYF.

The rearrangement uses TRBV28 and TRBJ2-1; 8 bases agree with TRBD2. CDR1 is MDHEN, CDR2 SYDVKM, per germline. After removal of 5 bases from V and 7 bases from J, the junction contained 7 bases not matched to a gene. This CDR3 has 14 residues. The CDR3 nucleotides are TGTGCCAGCAGTCGTAGAGGACTAGCAAATGAGCAGTTCTTC. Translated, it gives CASSRRGLANEQFF. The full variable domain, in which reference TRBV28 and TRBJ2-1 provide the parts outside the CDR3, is DVKVTQSSRYLVKRTGEKVFLECVQDMDHENMFWYRQDPGLGLRLIYFSYDVKMKEKGDIPEGYSVSREKKERFSLILESASTNQTSMYLCASSRRGLANEQFFGPGTRLTVL.

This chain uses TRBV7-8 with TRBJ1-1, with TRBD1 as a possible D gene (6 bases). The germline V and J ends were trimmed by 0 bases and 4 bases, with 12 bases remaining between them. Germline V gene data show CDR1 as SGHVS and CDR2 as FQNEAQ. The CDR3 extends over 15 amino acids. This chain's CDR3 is CASSLASTGATEAFF. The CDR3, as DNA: TGTGCCAGCAGCTTAGCATCTACGGGGGCCACTGAAGCTTTCTTT. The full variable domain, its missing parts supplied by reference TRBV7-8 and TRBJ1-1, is GAGVSQSPRYKVAKRGQDVALRCDPISGHVSLFWYQQALGQGPEFLTYFQNEAQLDKSGLPSDRFFAERPEGSVSTLKIQRTQQEDSAVYLCASSLASTGATEAFFGQGTRLTVV.

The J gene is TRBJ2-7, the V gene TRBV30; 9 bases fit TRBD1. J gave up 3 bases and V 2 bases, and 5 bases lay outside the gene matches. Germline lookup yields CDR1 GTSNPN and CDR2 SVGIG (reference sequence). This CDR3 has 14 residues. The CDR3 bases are TGTGCCTGGAGTATGTGGGACAGGGACTACGAGCAGTACTTC. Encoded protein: CAWSMWDRDYEQYF.

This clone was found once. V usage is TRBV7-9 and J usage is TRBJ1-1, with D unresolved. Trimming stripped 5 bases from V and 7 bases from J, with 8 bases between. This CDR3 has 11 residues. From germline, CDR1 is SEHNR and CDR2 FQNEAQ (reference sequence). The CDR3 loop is CASSEKYEAFF. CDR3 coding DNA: TGTGCCAGCAGCGAGAAGTATGAAGCTTTCTTT.

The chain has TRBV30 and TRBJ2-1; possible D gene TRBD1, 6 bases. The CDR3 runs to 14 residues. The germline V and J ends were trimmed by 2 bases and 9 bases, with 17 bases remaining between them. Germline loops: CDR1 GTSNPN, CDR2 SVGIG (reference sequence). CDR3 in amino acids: CAWSSLGARGEQFF. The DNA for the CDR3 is TGTGCCTGGAGTTCCTTGGGGGCTAGGGGTGAGCAGTTCTTC.

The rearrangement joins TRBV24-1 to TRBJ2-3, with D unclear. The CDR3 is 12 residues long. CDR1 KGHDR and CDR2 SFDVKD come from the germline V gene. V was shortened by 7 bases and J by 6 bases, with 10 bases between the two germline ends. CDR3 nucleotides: TGTGCCACCAGCCCCCTGGGTGATACGCAGTATTTT. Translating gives CATSPLGDTQYF.

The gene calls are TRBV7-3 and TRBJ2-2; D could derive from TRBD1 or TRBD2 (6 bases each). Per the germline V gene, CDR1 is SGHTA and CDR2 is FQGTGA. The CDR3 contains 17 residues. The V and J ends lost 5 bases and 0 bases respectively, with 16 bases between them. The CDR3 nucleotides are TGTGCCAGCAGCCGTTCCCTCGGGGGCCCGAACACCGGGGAGCTGTTTTTT. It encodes CASSRSLGGPNTGELFF.

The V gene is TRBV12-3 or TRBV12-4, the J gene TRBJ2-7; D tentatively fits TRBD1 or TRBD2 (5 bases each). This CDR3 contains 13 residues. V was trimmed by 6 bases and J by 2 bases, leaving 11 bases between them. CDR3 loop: CASRRVGAYEQYF. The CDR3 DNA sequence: TGTGCCAGCAGAAGGGTGGGGGCCTACGAGCAGTACTTC.

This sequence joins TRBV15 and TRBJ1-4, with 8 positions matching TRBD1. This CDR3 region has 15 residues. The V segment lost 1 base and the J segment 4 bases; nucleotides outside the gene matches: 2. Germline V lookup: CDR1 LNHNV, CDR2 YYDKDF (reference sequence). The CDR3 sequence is CATSRVDRDNEKLFF. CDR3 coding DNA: TGTGCCACCAGCAGAGTGGACAGGGATAATGAAAAACTGTTTTTT.

The CDR3 sequence is CASSYDLTVYTEAFF. DNA for the CDR3: TGTGCCAGCAGTTACGATCTGACGGTATACACTGAAGCTTTCTTT. The chain joins TRBV6-2 or TRBV6-3 to TRBJ1-1, with D unresolved. V was pared by 2 bases and J by 3 bases, with 13 bases between. Germline loops: CDR1 MNHEY, CDR2 SVGEGT. The CDR3 has 15 residues.

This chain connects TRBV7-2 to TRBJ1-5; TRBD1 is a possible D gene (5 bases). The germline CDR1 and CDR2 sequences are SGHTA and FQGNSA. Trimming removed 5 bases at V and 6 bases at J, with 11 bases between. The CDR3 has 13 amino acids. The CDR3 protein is CASSAQGSQPQHF. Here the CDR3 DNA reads TGTGCCAGCAGCGCCCAGGGAAGTCAGCCCCAGCATTTT. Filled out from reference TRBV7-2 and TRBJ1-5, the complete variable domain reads GAGVSQSPSNKVTEKGKDVELRCDPISGHTALYWYRQSLGQGLEFLIYFQGNSAPDKSGLPSDRFSAERTGGSVSTLTIQRTQQEDSAVYLCASSAQGSQPQHFGDGTRLSIL.

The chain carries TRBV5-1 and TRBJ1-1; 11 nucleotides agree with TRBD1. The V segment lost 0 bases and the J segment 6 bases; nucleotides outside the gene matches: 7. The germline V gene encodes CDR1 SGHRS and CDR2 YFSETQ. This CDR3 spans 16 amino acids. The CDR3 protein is CASSLGTGGKFPEAFF. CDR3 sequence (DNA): TGCGCCAGCAGCTTGGGGACAGGGGGCAAGTTCCCTGAAGCTTTCTTT.

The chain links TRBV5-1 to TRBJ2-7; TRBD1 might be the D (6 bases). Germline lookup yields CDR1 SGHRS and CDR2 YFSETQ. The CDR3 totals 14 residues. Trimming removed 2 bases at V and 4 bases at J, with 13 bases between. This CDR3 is CASSFQTGVYEQYF. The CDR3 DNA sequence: TGCGCCAGCAGCTTTCAGACAGGCGTGTACGAGCAGTACTTC.

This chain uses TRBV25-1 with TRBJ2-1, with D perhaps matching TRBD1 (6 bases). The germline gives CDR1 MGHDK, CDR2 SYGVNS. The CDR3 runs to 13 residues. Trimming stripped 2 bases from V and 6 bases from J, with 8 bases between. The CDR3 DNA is TGTGCCAGCAGTGAACAGGGGTTCAATGAGCAGTTCTTC. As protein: CASSEQGFNEQFF.

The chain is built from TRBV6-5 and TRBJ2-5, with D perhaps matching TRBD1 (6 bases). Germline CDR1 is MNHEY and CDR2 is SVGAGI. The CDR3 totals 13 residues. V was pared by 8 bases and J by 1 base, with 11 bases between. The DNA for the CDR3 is TGTGCCAGCTCTGGACAGCTCCAAGAGACCCAGTACTTC. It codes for CASSGQLQETQYF.

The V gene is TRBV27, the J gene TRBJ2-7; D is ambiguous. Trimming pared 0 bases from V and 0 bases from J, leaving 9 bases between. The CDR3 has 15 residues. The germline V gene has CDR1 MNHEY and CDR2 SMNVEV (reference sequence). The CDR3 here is CASSLSTRSSYEQYF. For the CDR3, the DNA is TGTGCCAGCAGTTTATCTACAAGGTCCTCCTACGAGCAGTACTTC.

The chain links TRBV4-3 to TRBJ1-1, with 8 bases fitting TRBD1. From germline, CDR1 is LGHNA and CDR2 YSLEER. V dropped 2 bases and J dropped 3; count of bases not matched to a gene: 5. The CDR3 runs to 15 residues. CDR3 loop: CASSQQTGGDTEAFF. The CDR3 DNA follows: TGCGCCAGCAGCCAACAAACAGGGGGGGACACTGAAGCTTTCTTT.

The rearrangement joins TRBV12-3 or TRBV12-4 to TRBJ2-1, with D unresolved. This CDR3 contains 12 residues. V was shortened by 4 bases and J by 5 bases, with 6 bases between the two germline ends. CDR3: CASSSINNEQFF. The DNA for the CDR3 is TGTGCCAGCAGTTCAATAAACAATGAGCAGTTCTTC.

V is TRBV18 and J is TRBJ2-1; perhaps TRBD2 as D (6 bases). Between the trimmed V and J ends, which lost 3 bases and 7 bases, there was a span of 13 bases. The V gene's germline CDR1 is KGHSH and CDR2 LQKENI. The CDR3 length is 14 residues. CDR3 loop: CASSPLARLNEQFF. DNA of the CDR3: TGTGCCAGCTCACCCCTAGCGCGGTTAAATGAGCAGTTCTTC. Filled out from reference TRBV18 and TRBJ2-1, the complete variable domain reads NAGVMQNPRHLVRRRGQEARLRCSPMKGHSHVYWYRQLPEEGLKFMVYLQKENIIDESGMPKERFSAEFPKEGPSILRIQQVVRGDSAAYFCASSPLARLNEQFFGPGTRLTVL.